Sequencing of this T cell receptor beta chain was carried out in a study of T cell responses to AZD1222 COVID-19 vaccine. Comments on this clone: Its antigen is unidentified.

The assay was immunoSEQ multiplex PCR, and TCRdb's table has in-frame clones only and misses some. The repertoire consists of fewer than 120,000 clones, with roughly 87% occurring once and the leading ten covering approximately 3.5%. Findings and limits, study-wide: There were mostly white British donors and more females than males, and clonal diversity was possibly underestimated. Spike-specific TCRs gained breadth and depth after people received two AZD1222 doses.

The CDR3 covers 17 residues. J gave up 4 bases and V 5 bases, and 9 bases lay outside the gene matches. Per germline, CDR1 MNHNY and CDR2 SVGAGI (reference sequence). J is TRBJ2-5 and V is TRBV6-6; TRBD2 agrees at 14 bases. The specimen was peripheral blood, collected on day 0 of AZD1222 vaccination. The sequence derives from an adult in good health. CDR3 sequence: CASSLTSGGASAETQYF. The CDR3 DNA sequence: TGTGCCAGCAGTCTGACTAGCGGGGGGGCCTCGGCAGAGACCCAGTACTTC.